The following is a T cell receptor (beta chain) sequence with its context. The antigen is unknown. The CDR3 spans 17 residues. CDR1 and CDR2 (germline): SGHTS, YDEGEE. Deletions cut 0 bases from V and 2 bases from J, with 17 bases between. The data were obtained in a study of CD4 T cells in relation to SARS-CoV-2 and coronaviruses. Clones were read by immunoSEQ multiplex PCR, and TCRdb kept only the in-frame ones, dropping some. This sample yields more than 20,000 clones, of which roughly four fifths are seen a single time; roughly 20% belongs to the top ten. Unexposed donor CD4+ T cells date from about 2011-2018, before the COVID-19 pandemic. The cells were cultured for about 10 days before CD4+ T cells were isolated.

Material for sequencing was CD4+ T cells from PBMCs, cultured in vitro. This clonotype was sampled from a human donor in good health. V usage is TRBV5-8 and J usage is TRBJ2-5; D is ambiguous. The CDR3 nucleotides are TGTGCCAGCAGCTTGGCATATGGGTCAGTGACGCAAGAGACCCAGTACTTC. It yields the protein CASSLAYGSVTQETQYF. Filled out from reference TRBV5-8 and TRBJ2-5, the complete variable domain reads EAGVTQSPTHLIKTRGQQATLRCSPISGHTSVYWYQQALGLGLQFLLWYDEGEERNRGNFPPRFSGRQFPNYSSELNVNALELEDSALYLCASSLAYGSVTQETQYFGPGTRLLVL.